This T cell receptor (beta chain) comes out of a study of T cell clonotyping in hematopoietic cell transplantation. Whole-study findings and limits: At the given depth, recipient repertoires were over 95% de novo clonotypes.

Time point given: recipient sample about 28 days before transplant, after cytoreduction. Recipients were bled about 28 days pretransplant and at posttransplant days 30, 100, 180. V was pared by 5 bases and J by 8 bases, with 9 bases between. CDR3 length equals 10 residues. Germline V gives CDR1 GTSNPN, CDR2 SVGIG (reference sequence). With respect to this clone: Its specificity is unknown.

Libraries were prepared by immunoSEQ multiplex PCR; TCRdb keeps only in-frame clonotypes and omits some of them. The top ten clones hold 2.5% to 3.5% of a sample with tens of thousands of clones, 85% of them seen once. Source: peripheral blood mononuclear cells, taken before stem cell transplant. This rearrangement joins TRBV30 to TRBJ1-2; D not certain. The sequence came from a man between 60 and 70 years old with acute myeloid leukemia. Some clones in this sample may be carry-over from other donors' samples. The CDR3 nucleotides are TGTGCCTGGGGGTCCGGCGGCTACACCTTC. Its protein is CAWGSGGYTF.